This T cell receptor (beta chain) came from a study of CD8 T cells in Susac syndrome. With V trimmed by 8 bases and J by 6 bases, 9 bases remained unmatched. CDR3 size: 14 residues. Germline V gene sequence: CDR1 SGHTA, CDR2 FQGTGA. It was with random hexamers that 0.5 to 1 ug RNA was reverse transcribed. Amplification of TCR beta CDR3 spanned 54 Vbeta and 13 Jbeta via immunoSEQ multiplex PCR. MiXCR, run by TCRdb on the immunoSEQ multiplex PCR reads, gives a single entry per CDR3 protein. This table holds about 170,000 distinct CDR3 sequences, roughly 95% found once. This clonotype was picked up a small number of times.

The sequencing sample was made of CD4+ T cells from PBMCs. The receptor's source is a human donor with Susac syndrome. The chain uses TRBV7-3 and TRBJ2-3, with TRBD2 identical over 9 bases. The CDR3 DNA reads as TGTGCCAGCTCCCCCGGTACTAGCGGGGATACGCAGTATTTT. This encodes CASSPGTSGDTQYF.